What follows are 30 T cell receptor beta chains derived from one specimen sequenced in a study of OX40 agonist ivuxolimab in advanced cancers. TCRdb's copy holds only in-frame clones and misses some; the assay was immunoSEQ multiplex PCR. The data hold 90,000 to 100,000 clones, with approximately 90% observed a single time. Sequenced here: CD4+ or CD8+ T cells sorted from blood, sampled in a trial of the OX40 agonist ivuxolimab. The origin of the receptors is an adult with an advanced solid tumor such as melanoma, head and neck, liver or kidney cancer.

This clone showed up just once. The CDR3 DNA follows: TGTGCCAGCAGTTTAAGTGAAAAACTGTTTTTT. It codes for CASSLSEKLFF. The chain employs TRBV28 and TRBJ1-4; no firm D call. Germline loops: CDR1 MDHEN, CDR2 SYDVKM. V lost 2 bases to trimming and J lost 7 bases, with 2 bases between them. The CDR3 has 11 amino acids.

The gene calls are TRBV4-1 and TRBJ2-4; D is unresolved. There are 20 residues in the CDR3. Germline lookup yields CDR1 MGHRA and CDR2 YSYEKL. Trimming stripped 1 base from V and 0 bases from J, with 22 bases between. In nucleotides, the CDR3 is TGCGCCAGCAGCCAAGTGGAGACCCTCCCTTCTTTAATAGCCAAAAACATTCAGTACTTC. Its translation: CASSQVETLPSLIAKNIQYF.

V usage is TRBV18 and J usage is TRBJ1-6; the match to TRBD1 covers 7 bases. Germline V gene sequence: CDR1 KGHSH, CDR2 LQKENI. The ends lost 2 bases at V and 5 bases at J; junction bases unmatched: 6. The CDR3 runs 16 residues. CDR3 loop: CASSPRTGAHNSPLHF. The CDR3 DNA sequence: TGTGCCAGCTCACCAAGGACAGGTGCCCATAATTCACCCCTCCACTTT.

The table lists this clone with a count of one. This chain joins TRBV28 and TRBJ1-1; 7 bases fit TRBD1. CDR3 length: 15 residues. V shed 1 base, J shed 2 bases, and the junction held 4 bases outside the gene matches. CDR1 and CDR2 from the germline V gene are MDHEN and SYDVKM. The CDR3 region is CASSLLDRPNTEAFF. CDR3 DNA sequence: TGTGCCAGCAGTTTATTGGACAGGCCAAACACTGAAGCTTTCTTT. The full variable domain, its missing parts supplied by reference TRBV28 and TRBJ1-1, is DVKVTQSSRYLVKRTGEKVFLECVQDMDHENMFWYRQDPGLGLRLIYFSYDVKMKEKGDIPEGYSVSREKKERFSLILESASTNQTSMYLCASSLLDRPNTEAFFGQGTRLTVV.

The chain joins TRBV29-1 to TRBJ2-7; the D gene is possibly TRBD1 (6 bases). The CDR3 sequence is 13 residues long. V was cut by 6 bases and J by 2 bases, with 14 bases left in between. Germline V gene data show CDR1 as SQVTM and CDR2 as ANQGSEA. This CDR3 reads CSVREQGPYEQYF. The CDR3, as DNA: TGCAGCGTCCGGGAACAGGGCCCCTACGAGCAGTACTTC.

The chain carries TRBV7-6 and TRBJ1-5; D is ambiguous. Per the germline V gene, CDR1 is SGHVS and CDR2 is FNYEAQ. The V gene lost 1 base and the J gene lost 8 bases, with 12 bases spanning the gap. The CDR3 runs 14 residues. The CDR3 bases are TGTGCCAGCAGCTTAGGCCCAGAAGTGAAGCCCCAGCATTTT. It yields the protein CASSLGPEVKPQHF.

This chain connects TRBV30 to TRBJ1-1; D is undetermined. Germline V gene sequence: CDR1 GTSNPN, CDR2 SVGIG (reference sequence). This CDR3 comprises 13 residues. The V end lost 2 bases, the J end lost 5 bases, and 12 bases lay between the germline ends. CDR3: CAWSLLGGTEAFF. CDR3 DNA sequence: TGTGCCTGGAGTCTTTTAGGTGGGACTGAAGCTTTCTTT.

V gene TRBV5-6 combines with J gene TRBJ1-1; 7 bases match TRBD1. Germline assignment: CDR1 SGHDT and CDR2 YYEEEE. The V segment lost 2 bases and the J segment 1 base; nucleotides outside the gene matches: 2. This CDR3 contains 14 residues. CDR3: CASSFWDRNTEAFF. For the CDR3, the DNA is TGTGCCAGCAGCTTCTGGGACAGGAACACTGAAGCTTTCTTT.

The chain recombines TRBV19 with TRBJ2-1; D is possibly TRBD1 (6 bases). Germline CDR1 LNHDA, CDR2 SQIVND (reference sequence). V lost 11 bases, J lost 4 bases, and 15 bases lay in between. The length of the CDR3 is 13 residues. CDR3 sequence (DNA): TGTGCCTCGACTTGGACAGTGTACAATGAGCAGTTCTTC. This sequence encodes CASTWTVYNEQFF. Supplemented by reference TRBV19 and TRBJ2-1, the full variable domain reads DGGITQSPKYLFRKEGQNVTLSCEQNLNHDAMYWYRQDPGQGLRLIYYSQIVNDFQKGDIAEGYSVSREKKESFPLTVTSAQKNPTAFYLCASTWTVYNEQFFGPGTRLTVL.

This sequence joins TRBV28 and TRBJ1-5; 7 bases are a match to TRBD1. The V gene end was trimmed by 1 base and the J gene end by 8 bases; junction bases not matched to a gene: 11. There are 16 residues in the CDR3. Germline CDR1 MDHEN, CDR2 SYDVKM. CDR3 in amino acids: CASSLFRQGGMEPQHF. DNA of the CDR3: TGTGCCAGCAGTTTATTTAGACAGGGAGGGATGGAGCCCCAGCATTTT.

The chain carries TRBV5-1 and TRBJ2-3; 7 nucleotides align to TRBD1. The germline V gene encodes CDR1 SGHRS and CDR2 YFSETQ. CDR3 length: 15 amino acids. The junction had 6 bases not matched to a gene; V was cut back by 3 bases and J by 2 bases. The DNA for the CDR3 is TGCGCCAGCAGCTCGTTGACAGGGATCACAGATACGCAGTATTTT. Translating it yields CASSSLTGITDTQYF.

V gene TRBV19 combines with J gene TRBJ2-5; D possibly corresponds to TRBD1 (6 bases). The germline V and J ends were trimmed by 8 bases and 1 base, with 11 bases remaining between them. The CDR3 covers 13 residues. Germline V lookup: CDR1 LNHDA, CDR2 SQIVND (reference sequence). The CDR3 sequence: CASGGQPQETQYF. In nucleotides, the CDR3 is TGTGCCAGTGGGGGACAACCCCAAGAGACCCAGTACTTC.

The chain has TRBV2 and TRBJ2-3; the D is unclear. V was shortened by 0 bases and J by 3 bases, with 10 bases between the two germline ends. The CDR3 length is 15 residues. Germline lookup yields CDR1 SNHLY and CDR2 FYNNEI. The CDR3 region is CASSEARTPTDTQYF. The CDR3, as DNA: TGTGCCAGCAGTGAAGCTAGGACGCCGACAGATACGCAGTATTTT.

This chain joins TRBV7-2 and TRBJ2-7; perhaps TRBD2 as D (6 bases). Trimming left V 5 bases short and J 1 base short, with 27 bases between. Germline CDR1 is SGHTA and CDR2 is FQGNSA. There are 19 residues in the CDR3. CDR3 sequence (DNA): TGTGCCAGCAGCACTCGAGGTTCTTTGGGACTTGGCCTTTCCTACGAGCAGTACTTC. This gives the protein CASSTRGSLGLGLSYEQYF. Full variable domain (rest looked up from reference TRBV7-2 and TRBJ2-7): GAGVSQSPSNKVTEKGKDVELRCDPISGHTALYWYRQSLGQGLEFLIYFQGNSAPDKSGLPSDRFSAERTGGSVSTLTIQRTQQEDSAVYLCASSTRGSLGLGLSYEQYFGPGTRLTVT.

CDR3 sequence (DNA): TGTGCCAGCAGTTACTCGGAGGTCCAAGAGACCCAGTACTTC. It codes for CASSYSEVQETQYF. The chain combines TRBV6-6 with TRBJ2-5; D is possibly TRBD2 (5 bases). This CDR3 spans 14 amino acids. Germline V gives CDR1 MNHNY, CDR2 SVGAGI (reference sequence). The V gene lost 0 bases and the J gene lost 1 base, with 6 bases spanning the gap.

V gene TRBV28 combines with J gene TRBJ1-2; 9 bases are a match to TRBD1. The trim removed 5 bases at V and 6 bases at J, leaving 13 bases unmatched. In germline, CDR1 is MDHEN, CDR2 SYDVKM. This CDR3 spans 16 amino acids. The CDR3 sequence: CASSIHGDREGNGYTF. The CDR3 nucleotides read TGTGCCAGCAGTATTCACGGGGACAGGGAAGGGAATGGCTACACCTTC.

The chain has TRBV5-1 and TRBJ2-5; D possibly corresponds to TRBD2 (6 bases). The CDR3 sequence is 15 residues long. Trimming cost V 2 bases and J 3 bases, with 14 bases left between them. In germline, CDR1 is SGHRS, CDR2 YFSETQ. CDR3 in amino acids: CASSFTGLGKETQYF. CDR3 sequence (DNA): TGCGCCAGCAGCTTCACGGGACTGGGAAAAGAGACCCAGTACTTC.

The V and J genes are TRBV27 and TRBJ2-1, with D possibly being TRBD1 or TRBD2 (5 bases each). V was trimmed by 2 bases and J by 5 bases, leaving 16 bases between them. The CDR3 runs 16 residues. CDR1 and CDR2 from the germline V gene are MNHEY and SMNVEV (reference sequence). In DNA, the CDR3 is TGTGCCAGCAGTTTAATCGGTGCTAGCAGGGACAATGAGCAGTTCTTC. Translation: CASSLIGASRDNEQFF.

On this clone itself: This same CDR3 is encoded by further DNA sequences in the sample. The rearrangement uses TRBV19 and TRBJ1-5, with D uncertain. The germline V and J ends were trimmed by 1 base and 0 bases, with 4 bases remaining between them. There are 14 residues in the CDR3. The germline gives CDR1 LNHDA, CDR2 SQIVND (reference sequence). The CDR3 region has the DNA TGTGCCAGTAGTATAGCTGTTAGCAATCAGCCCCAGCATTTT. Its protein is CASSIAVSNQPQHF.

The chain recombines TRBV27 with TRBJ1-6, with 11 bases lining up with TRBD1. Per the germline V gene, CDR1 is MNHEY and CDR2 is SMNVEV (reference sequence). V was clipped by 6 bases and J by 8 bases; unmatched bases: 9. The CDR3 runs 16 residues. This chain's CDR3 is CASSSGGQGADSPLHF. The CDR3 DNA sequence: TGTGCCAGCAGCTCCGGAGGACAGGGGGCCGATTCACCCCTCCACTTT.

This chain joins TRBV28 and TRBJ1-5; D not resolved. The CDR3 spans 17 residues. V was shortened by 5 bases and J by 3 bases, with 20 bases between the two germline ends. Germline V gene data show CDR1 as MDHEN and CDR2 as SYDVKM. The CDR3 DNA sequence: TGTGCCAGCAGTCCGTTTTCGGGAGACGGCTTCAATCAGCCCCAGCATTTT. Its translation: CASSPFSGDGFNQPQHF. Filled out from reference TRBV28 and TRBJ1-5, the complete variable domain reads DVKVTQSSRYLVKRTGEKVFLECVQDMDHENMFWYRQDPGLGLRLIYFSYDVKMKEKGDIPEGYSVSREKKERFSLILESASTNQTSMYLCASSPFSGDGFNQPQHFGDGTRLSIL.

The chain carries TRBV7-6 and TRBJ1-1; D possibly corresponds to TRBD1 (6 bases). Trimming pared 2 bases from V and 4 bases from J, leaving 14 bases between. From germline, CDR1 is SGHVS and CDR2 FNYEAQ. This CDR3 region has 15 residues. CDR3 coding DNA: TGTGCCAGCAGCTTAACCGCAGGGGAGAGCACTGAAGCTTTCTTT. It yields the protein CASSLTAGESTEAFF.

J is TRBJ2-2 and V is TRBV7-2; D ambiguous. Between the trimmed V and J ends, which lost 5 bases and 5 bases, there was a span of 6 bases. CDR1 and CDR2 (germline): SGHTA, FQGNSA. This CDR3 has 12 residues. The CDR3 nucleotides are TGTGCCAGCAGCCAGGAGACCGGGGAGCTGTTTTTT. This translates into CASSQETGELFF.

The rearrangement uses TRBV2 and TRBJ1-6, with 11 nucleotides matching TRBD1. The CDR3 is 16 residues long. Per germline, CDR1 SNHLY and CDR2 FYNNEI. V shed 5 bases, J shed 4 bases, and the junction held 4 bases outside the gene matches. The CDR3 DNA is TGTGCCAGCAGTCCGGGACAGGGGGGGTATAATTCACCCCTCCACTTT. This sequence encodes CASSPGQGGYNSPLHF.

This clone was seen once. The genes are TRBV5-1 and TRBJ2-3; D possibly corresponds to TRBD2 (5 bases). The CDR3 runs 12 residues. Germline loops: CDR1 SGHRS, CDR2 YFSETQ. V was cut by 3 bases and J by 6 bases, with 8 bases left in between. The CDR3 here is CASSSPGDTQYF. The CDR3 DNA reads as TGCGCCAGCAGCTCCCCGGGGGATACGCAGTATTTT.

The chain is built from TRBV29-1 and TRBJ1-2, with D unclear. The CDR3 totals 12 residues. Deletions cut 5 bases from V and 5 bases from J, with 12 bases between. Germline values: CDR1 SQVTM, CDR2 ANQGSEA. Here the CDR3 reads CSVREGRYGYTF. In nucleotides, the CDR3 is TGCAGCGTTCGGGAGGGCAGATATGGCTACACCTTC.

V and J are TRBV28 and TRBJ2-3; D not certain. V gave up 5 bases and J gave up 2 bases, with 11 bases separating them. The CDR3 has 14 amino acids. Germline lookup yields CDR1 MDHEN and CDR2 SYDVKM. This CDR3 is CASSAFPITDTQYF. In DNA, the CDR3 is TGTGCCAGCAGTGCGTTCCCAATCACAGATACGCAGTATTTT.

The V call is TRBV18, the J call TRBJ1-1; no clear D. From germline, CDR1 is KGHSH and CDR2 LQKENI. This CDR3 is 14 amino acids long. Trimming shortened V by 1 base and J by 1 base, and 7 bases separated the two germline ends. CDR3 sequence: CASSPLQGNTEAFF. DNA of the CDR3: TGTGCCAGCTCACCACTGCAAGGGAACACTGAAGCTTTCTTT.

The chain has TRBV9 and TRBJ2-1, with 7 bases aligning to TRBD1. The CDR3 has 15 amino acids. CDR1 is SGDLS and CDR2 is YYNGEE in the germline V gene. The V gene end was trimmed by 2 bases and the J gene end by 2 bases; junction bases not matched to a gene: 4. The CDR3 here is CASSVQGVPYNEQFF. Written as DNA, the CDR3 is TGTGCCAGCAGCGTGCAGGGGGTCCCCTACAATGAGCAGTTCTTC.

The CDR3 sequence is CASSPSGTGGRNEQFF. In DNA, the CDR3 is TGTGCCAGCAGCCCTTCCGGGACAGGGGGCCGGAATGAGCAGTTCTTC. This rearrangement joins TRBV7-8 to TRBJ2-1, with 12 nucleotides matching TRBD1. Germline CDR1 is SGHVS and CDR2 is FQNEAQ. The CDR3 runs 16 residues. V shed 5 bases and J 7 bases; nucleotides not matched to a gene: 9.